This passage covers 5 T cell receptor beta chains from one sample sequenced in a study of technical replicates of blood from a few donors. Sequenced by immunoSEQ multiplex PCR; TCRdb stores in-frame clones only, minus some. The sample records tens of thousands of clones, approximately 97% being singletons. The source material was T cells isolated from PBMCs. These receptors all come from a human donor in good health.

CDR3 protein: CSVITQRTSTDTQYF. CDR3 bases: TGCAGCGTAATTACCCAGCGGACTAGCACAGATACGCAGTATTTT. This chain joins TRBV29-1 and TRBJ2-3; a weak D match, TRBD2 (5 bases). The CDR3 runs to 15 residues. Looked up from germline, CDR1 is SQVTM and CDR2 is ANQGSEA. The ends were cut back, 6 bases at V and 0 bases at J, with 16 bases in the middle.

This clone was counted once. CDR3 DNA sequence: TGTGCCAGCAGCCCCCTCCAGGCGACCGGGGAGCTGTTTTTT. Translating it yields CASSPLQATGELFF. The chain joins TRBV7-3 to TRBJ2-2; no firm D call. CDR3 length: 14 residues. V dropped 5 bases and J dropped 5 bases, with 12 bases sitting between them. Germline V gives CDR1 SGHTA, CDR2 FQGTGA. Supplemented by reference TRBV7-3 and TRBJ2-2, the full variable domain reads GAGVSQTPSNKVTEKGKYVELRCDPISGHTALYWYRQSLGQGPEFLIYFQGTGAADDSGLPNDRFFAVRPEGSVSTLKIQRTERGDSAVYLCASSPLQATGELFFGEGSRLTVL.

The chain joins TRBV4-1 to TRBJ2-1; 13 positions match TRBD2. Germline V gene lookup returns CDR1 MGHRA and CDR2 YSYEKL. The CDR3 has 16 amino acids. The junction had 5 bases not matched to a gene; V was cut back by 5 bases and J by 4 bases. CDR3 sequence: CASSSLGLAGYNEQFF. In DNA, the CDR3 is TGCGCCAGCAGCAGCCTGGGACTAGCGGGGTACAATGAGCAGTTCTTC.

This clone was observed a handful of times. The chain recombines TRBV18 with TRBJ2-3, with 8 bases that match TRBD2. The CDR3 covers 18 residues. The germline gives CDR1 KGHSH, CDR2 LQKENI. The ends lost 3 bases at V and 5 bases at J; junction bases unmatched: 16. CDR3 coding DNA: TGTGCCAGCTCACCGAAAGCCCCAGCGGGAGCTGTAATAGATACGCAGTATTTT. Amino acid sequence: CASSPKAPAGAVIDTQYF.

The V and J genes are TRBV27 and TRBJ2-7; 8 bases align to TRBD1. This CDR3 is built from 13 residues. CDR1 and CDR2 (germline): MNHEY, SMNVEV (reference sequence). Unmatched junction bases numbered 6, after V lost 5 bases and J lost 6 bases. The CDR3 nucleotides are TGTGCCAGCAGTGGGGGGACAGGAAGCGAGCAGTACTTC. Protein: CASSGGTGSEQYF.